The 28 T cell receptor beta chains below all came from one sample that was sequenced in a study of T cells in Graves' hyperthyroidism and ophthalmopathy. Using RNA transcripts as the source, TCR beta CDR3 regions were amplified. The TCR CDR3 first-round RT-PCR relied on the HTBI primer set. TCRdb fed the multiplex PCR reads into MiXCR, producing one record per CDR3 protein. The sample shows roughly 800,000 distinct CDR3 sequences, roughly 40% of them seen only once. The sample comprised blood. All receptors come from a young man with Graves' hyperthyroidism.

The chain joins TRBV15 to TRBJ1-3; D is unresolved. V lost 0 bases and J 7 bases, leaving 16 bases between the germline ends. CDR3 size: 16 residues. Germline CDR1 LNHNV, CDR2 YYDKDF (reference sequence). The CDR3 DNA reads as TGTGCCACCAGCAGAGATCTCAAGTGGGCCAGGAACACCATATATTTT. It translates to CATSRDLKWARNTIYF.

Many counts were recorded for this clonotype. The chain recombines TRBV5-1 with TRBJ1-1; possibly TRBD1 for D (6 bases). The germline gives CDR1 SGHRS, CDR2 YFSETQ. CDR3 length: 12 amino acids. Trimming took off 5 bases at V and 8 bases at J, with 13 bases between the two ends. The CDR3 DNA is TGCGCCAGCAGAGAGGGGGGCATAGAAGCTTTCTTT. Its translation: CASREGGIEAFF.

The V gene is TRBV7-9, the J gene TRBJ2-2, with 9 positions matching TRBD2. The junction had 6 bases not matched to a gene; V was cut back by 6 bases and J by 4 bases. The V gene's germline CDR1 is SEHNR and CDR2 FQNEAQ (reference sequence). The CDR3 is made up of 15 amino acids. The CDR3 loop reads CASSYSLAGTGELFF. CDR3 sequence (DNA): TGTGCCAGCAGTTATTCACTAGCGGGCACCGGGGAGCTGTTTTTT.

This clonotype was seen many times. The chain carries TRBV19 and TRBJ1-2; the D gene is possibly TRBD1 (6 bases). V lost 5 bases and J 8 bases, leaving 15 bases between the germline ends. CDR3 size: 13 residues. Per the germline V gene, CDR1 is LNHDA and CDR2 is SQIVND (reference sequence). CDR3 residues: CASSFTGIQGYTF. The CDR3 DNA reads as TGTGCCAGTAGTTTCACAGGGATTCAGGGCTACACCTTC.

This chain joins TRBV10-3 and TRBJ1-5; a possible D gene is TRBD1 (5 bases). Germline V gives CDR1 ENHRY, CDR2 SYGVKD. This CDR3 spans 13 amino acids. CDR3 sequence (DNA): TGTGACTCCGGACAAGAAAACAATCAGCCCCAGCATTTT. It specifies CDSGQENNQPQHF.

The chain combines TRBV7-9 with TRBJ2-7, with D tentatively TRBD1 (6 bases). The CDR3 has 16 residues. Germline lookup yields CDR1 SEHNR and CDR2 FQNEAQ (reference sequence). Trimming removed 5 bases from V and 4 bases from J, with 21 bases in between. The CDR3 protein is CASSPWYREEGYEQYF. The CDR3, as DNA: TGTGCCAGCAGCCCGTGGTACAGGGAAGAGGGTTACGAGCAGTACTTC.

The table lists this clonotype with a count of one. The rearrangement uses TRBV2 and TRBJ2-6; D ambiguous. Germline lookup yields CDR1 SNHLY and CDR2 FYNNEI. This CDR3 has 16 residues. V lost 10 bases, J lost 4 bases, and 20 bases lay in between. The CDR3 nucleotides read TGTGCCAACAGCTTAGATATGGTAACCGGGGCCAACGTCCTGACTTTC. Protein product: CANSLDMVTGANVLTF.

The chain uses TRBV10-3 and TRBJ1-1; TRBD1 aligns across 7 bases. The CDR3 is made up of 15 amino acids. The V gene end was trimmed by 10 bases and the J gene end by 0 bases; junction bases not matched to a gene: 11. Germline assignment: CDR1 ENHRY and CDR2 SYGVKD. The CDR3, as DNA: TGTGCCAGCAGGGTCAGGGGACAGATGAACACTGAAGCTTTCTTT. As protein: CASRVRGQMNTEAFF.

CDR3 residues: CSVGRTETQYF. The CDR3 bases are TGCAGCGTCGGGAGGACGGAGACCCAGTACTTC. The chain couples TRBV29-1 to TRBJ2-5; 7 nucleotides line up with TRBD2. The CDR3 spans 11 residues. Germline CDR1 and CDR2: SQVTM and ANQGSEA. V was clipped by 6 bases and J by 5 bases; unmatched bases: 3.

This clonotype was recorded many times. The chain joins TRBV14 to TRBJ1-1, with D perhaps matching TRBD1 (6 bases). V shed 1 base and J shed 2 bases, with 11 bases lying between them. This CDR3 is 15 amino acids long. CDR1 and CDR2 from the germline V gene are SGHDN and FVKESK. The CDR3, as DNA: TGTGCCAGCAGCCAAGCCCGACAGGCTAACACTGAAGCTTTCTTT. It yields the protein CASSQARQANTEAFF. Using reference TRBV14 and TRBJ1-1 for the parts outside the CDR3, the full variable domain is EAGVTQFPSHSVIEKGQTVTLRCDPISGHDNLYWYRRVMGKEIKFLLHFVKESKQDESGMPNNRFLAERTGGTYSTLKVQPAELEDSGVYFCASSQARQANTEAFFGQGTRLTVV.

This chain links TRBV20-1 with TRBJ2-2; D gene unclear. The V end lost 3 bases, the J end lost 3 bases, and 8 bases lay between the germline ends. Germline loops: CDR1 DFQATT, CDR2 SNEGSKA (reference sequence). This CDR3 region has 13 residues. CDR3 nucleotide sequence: TGCAGTGCTAGGAGTTGGGACACCGGGGAGCTGTTTTTT. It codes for CSARSWDTGELFF.

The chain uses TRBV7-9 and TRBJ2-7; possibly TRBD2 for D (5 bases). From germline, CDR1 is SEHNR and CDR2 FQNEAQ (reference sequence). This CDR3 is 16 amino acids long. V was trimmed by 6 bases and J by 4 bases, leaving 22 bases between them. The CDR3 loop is CASSHRLRGRWYEQYF. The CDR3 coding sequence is TGTGCCAGCAGTCACCGCCTAAGAGGGAGATGGTACGAGCAGTACTTC.

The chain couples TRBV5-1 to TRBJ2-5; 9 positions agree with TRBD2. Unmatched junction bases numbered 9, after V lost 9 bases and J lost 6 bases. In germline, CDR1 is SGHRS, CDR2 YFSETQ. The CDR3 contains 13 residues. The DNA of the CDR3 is TGCGCCACCGGGCGGGAGGGGAAACAGACCCAGTACTTC. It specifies CATGREGKQTQYF.

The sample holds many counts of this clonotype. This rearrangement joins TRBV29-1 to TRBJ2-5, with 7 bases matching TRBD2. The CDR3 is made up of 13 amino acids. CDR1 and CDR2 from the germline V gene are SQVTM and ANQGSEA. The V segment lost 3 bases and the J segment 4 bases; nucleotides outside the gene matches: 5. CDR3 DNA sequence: TGCAGCGTTGAGCGGGGGTTAGGAGAGACCCAGTACTTC. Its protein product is CSVERGLGETQYF.

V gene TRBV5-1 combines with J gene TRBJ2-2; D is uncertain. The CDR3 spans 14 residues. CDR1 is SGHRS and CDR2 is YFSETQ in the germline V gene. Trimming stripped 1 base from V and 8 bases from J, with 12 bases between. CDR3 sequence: CASSLKSATGELFF. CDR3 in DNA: TGCGCCAGCAGCTTGAAAAGCGCTACGGGGGAGCTGTTTTTT.

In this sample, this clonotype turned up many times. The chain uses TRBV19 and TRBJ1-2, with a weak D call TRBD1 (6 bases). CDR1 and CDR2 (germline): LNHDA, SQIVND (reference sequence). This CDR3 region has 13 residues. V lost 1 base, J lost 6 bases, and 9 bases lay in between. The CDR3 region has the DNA TGTGCCAGTAGTATAGCAGGGGACGATGGCTACACCTTC. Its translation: CASSIAGDDGYTF. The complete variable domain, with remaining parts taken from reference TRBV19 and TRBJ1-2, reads DGGITQSPKYLFRKEGQNVTLSCEQNLNHDAMYWYRQDPGQGLRLIYYSQIVNDFQKGDIAEGYSVSREKKESFPLTVTSAQKNPTAFYLCASSIAGDDGYTFGSGTRLTVV.

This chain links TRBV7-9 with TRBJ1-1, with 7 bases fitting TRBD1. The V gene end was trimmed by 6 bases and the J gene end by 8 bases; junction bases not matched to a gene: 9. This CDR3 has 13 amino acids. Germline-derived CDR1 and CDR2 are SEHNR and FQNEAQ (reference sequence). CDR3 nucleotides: TGTGCCAGCAGAACTAATACAGGGGTGGAAGCTTTCTTT. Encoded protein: CASRTNTGVEAFF.

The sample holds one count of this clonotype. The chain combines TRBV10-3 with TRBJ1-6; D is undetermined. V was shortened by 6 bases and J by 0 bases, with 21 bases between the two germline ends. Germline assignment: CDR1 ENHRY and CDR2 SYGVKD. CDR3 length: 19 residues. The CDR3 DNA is TGTGCCATCAGCAGTGAGTCGATAACGGGAAGCTCCTATAATTCACCCCTCCACTTT. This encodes CAISSESITGSSYNSPLHF.

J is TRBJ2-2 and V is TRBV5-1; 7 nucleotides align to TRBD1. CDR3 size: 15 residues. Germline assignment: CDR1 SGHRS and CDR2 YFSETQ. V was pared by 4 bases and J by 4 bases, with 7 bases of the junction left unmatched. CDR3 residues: CASSTGVLGTGELFF. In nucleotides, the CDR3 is TGCGCCAGCAGCACAGGGGTCCTGGGCACCGGGGAGCTGTTTTTT.

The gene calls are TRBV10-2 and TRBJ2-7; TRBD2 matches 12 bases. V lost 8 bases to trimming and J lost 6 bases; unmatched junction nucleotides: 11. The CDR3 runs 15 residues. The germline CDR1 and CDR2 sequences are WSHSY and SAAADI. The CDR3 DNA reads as TGCGCCAGCCGACTCGGGACTAGCGGGTTGGTCGAGCAGTACTTC. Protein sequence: CASRLGTSGLVEQYF.

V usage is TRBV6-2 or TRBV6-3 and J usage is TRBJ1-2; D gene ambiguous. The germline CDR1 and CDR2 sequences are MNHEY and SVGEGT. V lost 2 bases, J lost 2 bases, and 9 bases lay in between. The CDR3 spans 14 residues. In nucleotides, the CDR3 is TGTGCCAGCAGTTACGGCGGGATGAACTATGGCTACACCTTC. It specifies CASSYGGMNYGYTF.

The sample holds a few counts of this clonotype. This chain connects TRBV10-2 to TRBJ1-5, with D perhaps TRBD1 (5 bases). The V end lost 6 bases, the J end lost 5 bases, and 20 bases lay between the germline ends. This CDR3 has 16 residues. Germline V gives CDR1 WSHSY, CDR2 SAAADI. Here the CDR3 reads CASSPQGFPSDQPQHF. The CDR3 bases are TGCGCCAGCAGCCCCCAGGGTTTCCCCTCCGATCAGCCCCAGCATTTT.

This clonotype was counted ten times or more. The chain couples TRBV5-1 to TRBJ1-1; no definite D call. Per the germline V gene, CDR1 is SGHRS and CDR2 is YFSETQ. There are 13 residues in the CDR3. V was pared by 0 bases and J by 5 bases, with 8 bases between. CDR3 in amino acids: CASSLARLTEAFF. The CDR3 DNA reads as TGCGCCAGCAGCTTGGCAAGGTTGACTGAAGCTTTCTTT.

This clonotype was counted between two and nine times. CDR3 nucleotides: TGTGCCAGCACTAAGGTTACTGAAGCTTTCTTT. Its translation: CASTKVTEAFF. This rearrangement joins TRBV12-3 or TRBV12-4 to TRBJ1-1; no firm D call. The CDR3 is 11 amino acids. The V end was cut by 7 bases, the J end by 5 bases, with 8 bases between.

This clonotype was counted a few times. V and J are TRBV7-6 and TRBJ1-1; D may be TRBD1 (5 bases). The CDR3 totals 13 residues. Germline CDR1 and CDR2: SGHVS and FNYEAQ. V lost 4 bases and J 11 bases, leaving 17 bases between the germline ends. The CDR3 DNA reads TGTGCCAGCAGCTCCACCGGGACCCCACCCGCTTTCTTT. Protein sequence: CASSSTGTPPAFF.

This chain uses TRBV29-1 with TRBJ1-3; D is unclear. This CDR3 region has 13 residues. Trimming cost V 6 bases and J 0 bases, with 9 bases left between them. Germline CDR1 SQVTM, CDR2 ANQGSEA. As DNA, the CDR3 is TGCAGCGTGCTAATGACCTCTGGAAACACCATATATTTT. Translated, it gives CSVLMTSGNTIYF.

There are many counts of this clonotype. DNA of the CDR3: TGCAGCGTCGAGTTGACAGGGGGCACAGGGGCCAACGTCCTGACTTTC. It codes for CSVELTGGTGANVLTF. This chain connects TRBV29-1 to TRBJ2-6, with 10 positions matching TRBD1. Germline assignment: CDR1 SQVTM and CDR2 ANQGSEA. The CDR3 is made up of 16 amino acids. Trimming cost V 6 bases and J 4 bases; bases outside gene matches: 9.

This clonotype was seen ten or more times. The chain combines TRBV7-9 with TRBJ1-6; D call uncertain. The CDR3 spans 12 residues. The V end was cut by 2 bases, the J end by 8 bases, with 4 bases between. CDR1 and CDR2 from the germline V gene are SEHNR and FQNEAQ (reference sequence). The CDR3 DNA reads TGTGCCAGCAGCTTATCAGATTCACCCCTCCACTTT. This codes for CASSLSDSPLHF.